This T cell receptor beta chain was identified in a study of blood T cell repertoires in COVID-19. Across the study: The origin of the acute and convalescent COVID-19 samples was the United States, Italy and Spain.

The V segment lost 3 bases and the J segment 4 bases; nucleotides outside the gene matches: 12. CDR3 length: 17 amino acids. Germline CDR1 and CDR2: SGHNT and YENEEA. A single count supports this clone. How the authors handled the data: Cell counts per sample came from amplifying reference gene primers. Some clones are missing from TCRdb's copy, which holds only in-frame ones; the method was immunoSEQ multiplex PCR. V and J calls and clone size are copied from that table; D and trimming were computed from the DNA. The sample records roughly 100,000 clones, approximately 88% being singletons. The sequenced sample was peripheral blood. This clonotype was obtained from a human donor in a cohort sampled during active COVID-19. The chain employs TRBV11-3 and TRBJ2-5, with 9 nucleotides matching TRBD2. This CDR3 is CASSFGGRRGGRETQYF. The CDR3 bases are TGTGCCAGCAGCTTTGGGGGTCGGCGGGGGGGCCGAGAGACCCAGTACTTC. Complete variable domain (other parts from reference TRBV11-3 and TRBJ2-5): EAGVVQSPRYKIIEKKQPVAFWCNPISGHNTLYWYLQNLGQGPELLIRYENEEAVDDSQLPKDRFSAERLKGVDSTLKIQPAELGDSAVYLCASSFGGRRGGRETQYFGPGTRLLVL.